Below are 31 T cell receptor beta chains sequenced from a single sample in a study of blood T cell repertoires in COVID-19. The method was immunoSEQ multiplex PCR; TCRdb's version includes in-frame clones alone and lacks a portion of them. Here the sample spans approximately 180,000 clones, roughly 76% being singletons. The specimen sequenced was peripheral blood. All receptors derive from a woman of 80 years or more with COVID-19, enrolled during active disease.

CDR3 sequence reads: CASSPRGADVVPQYF. CDR3 coding DNA: TGTGCCAGCAGCCCACGGGGGGCCGATGTCGTCCCGCAGTATTTT. This chain joins TRBV7-9 and TRBJ2-3; TRBD2 is a possible D gene (7 bases). Germline lookup yields CDR1 SEHNR and CDR2 FQNEAQ (reference sequence). This CDR3 has 15 amino acids. V dropped 5 bases and J dropped 10 bases, with 22 bases sitting between them.

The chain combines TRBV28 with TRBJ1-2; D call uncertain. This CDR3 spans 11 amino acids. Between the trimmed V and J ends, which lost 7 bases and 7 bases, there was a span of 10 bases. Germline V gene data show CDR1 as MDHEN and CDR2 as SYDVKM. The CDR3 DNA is TGTGCCAGCAATCAAGACTTTGGCTACACCTTC. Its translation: CASNQDFGYTF.

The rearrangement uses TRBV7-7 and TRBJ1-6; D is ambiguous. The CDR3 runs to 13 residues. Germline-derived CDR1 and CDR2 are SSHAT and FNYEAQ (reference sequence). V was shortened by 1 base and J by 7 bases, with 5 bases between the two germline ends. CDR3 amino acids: CASSLGENSPLHF. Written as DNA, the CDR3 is TGTGCCAGCAGCTTAGGCGAGAATTCACCCCTCCACTTT.

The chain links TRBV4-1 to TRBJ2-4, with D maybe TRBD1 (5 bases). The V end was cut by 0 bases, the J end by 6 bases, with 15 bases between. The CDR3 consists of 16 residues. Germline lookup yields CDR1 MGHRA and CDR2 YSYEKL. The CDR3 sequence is CASSQDGRQGGNIQYF. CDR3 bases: TGCGCCAGCAGCCAAGACGGACGGCAGGGCGGAAACATTCAGTACTTC.

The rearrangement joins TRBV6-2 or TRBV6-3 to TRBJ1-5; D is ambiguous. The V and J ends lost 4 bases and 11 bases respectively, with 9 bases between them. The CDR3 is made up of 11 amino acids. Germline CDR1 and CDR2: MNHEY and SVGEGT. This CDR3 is CASSSGETQHF. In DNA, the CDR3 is TGTGCCAGCAGTTCCGGTGAGACCCAGCATTTT.

CDR3 sequence (DNA): TGTGCCAGCAGCATAGACGGACTAGCGGGGGATACGCAGTATTTT. As protein: CASSIDGLAGDTQYF. This chain uses TRBV7-2 with TRBJ2-3; 12 bases fit TRBD2. CDR1 is SGHTA and CDR2 is FQGNSA in the germline V gene. The CDR3 loop spans 15 amino acids. Trimming at V came to 5 bases and at J to 6 bases, leaving 6 bases not matched to a gene.

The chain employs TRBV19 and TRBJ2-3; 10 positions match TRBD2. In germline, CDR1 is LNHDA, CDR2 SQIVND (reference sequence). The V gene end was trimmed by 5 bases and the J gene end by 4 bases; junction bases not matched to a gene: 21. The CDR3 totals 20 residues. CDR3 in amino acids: CASSPGKLVAGGSVPDTQYF. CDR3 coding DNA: TGTGCCAGTAGTCCAGGCAAGTTGGTAGCGGGAGGAAGTGTTCCAGATACGCAGTATTTT. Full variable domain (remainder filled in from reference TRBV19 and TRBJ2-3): DGGITQSPKYLFRKEGQNVTLSCEQNLNHDAMYWYRQDPGQGLRLIYYSQIVNDFQKGDIAEGYSVSREKKESFPLTVTSAQKNPTAFYLCASSPGKLVAGGSVPDTQYFGPGTRLTVL.

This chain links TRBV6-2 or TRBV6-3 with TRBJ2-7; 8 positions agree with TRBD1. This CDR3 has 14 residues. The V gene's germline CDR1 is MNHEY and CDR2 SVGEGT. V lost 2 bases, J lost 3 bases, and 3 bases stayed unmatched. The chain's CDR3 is CASSYRTGSYEQYF. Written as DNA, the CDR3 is TGTGCCAGCAGTTACCGGACAGGGAGCTACGAGCAGTACTTC.

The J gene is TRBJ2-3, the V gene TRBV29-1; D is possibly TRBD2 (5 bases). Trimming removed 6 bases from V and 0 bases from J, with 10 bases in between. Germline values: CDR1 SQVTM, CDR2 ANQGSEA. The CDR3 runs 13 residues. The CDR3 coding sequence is TGCAGCGTGGGAGCGCGTAGCACAGATACGCAGTATTTT. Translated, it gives CSVGARSTDTQYF.

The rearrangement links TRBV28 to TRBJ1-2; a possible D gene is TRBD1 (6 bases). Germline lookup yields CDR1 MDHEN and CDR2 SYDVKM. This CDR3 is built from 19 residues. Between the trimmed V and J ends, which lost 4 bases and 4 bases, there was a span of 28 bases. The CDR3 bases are TGTGCCAGCAGTTCTACCGAGATTCGGGACAACCTTAGAGGCTATGGCTACACCTTC. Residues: CASSSTEIRDNLRGYGYTF.

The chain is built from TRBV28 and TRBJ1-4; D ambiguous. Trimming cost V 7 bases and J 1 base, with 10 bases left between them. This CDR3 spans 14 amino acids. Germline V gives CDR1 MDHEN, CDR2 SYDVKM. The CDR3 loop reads CASTPGGTNEKLFF. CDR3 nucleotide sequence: TGTGCCAGCACCCCCGGTGGAACTAATGAAAAACTGTTTTTT.

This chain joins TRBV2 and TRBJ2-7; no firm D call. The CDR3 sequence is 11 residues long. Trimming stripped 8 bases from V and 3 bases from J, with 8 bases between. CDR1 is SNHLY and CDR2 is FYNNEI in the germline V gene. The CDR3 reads CASGPRYEQYF. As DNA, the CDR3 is TGTGCCAGCGGGCCGCGCTACGAGCAGTACTTC. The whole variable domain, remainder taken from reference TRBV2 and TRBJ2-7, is EPEVTQTPSHQVTQMGQEVILRCVPISNHLYFYWYRQILGQKVEFLVSFYNNEISEKSEIFDDQFSVERPDGSNFTLKIRSTKLEDSAMYFCASGPRYEQYFGPGTRLTVT.

The CDR3 region is CASSSVHTGRGNQPQHF. CDR3 bases: TGTGCCAGCAGCTCCGTTCACACAGGGCGAGGCAATCAGCCCCAGCATTTT. The rearrangement links TRBV7-9 to TRBJ1-5; a weak D match, TRBD1 (6 bases). The CDR3 sequence is 17 residues long. Germline V gene data show CDR1 as SEHNR and CDR2 as FQNEAQ (reference sequence). With 4 bases removed from V and 2 bases from J, the gap between germline ends came to 18 bases.

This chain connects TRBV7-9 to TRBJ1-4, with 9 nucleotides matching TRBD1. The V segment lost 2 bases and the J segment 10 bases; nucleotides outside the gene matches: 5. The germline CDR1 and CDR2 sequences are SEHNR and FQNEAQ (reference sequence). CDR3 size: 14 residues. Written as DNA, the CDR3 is TGTGCCAGCAGCTTACAGGGACAGGGTGGAAAACTGTTTTTT. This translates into CASSLQGQGGKLFF.

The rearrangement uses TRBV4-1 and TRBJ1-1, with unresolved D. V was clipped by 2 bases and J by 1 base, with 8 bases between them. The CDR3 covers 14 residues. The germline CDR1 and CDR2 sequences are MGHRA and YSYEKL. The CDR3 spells CASSQNQANTEAFF. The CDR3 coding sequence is TGCGCCAGCAGCCAAAATCAGGCGAACACTGAAGCTTTCTTT.

This CDR3 reads CASSFWGDYNEQFF. CDR3 nucleotide sequence: TGTGCCAGCAGCTTCTGGGGGGACTACAATGAGCAGTTCTTC. J is TRBJ2-1 and V is TRBV7-8, with a weak D call TRBD2 (6 bases). The germline CDR1 and CDR2 sequences are SGHVS and FQNEAQ. The CDR3 sequence is 14 residues long. Trimming removed 3 bases at V and 3 bases at J, with 9 bases between.

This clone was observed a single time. CDR3 nucleotide sequence: TGTGCCAGCAGCGTAGATGACGGGGGGCACGAGCAGTACTTC. It translates to CASSVDDGGHEQYF. The chain couples TRBV9 to TRBJ2-7; D perhaps matches TRBD2 (7 bases). The V end was cut by 0 bases, the J end by 5 bases, with 12 bases between. CDR1 is SGDLS, CDR2 YYNGEE, per germline. This CDR3 has 14 residues.

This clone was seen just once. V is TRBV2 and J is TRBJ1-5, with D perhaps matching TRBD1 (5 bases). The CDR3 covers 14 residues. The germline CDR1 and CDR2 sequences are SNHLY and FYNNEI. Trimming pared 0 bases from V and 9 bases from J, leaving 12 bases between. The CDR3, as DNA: TGTGCCAGCAGTGAAGCGAGCAGGGTGGGGCCCCAGCATTTT. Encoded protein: CASSEASRVGPQHF.

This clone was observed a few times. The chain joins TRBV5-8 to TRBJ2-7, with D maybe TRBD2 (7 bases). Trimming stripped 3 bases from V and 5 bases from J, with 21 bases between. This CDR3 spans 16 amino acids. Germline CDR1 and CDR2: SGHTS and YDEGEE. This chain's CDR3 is CASSWQRGAGMDEQYF. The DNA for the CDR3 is TGTGCCAGCAGCTGGCAACGGGGGGCGGGAATGGACGAGCAGTACTTC.

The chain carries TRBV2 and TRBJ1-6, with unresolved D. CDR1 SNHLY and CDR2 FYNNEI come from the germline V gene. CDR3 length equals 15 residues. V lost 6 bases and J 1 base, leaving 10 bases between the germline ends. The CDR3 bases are TGTGCCAGCAGGGGGAGGGAATCCTATAATTCACCCCTCCACTTT. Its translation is CASRGRESYNSPLHF.

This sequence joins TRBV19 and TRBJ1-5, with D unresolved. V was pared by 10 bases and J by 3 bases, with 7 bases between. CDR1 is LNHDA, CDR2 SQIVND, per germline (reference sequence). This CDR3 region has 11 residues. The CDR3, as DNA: TGTGCCACAGGCTCCAATCAGCCCCAGCATTTT. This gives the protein CATGSNQPQHF.

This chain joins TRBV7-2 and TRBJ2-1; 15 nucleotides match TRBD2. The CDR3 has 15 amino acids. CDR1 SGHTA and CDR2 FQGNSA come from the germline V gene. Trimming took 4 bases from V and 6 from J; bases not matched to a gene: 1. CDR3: CASSWTSGGANEQFF. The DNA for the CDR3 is TGTGCCAGCAGCTGGACTAGCGGGGGGGCCAATGAGCAGTTCTTC.

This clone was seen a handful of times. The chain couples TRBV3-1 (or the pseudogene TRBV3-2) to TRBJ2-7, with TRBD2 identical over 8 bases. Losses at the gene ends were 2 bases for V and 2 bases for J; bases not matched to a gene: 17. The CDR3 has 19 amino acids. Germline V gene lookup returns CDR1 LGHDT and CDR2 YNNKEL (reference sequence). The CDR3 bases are TGTGCCAGCAGCCAACTACCGGGGCTAGCGGGCAAACTTCCCTACGAGCAGTACTTC. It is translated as CASSQLPGLAGKLPYEQYF.

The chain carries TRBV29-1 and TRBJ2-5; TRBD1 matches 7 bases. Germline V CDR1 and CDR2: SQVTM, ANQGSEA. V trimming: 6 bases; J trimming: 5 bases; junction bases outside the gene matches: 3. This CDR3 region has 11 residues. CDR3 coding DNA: TGCAGCGTAACAGGGGTGGAGACCCAGTACTTC. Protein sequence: CSVTGVETQYF.

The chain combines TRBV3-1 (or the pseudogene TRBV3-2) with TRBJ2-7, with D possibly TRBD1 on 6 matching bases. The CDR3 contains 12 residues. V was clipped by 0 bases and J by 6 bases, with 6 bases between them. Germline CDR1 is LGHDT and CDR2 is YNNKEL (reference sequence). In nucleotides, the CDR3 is TGTGCCAGCAGCCAAGAAGGGGGCGAGCAGTACTTC. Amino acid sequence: CASSQEGGEQYF.

The CDR3 is CASSFPLVNEQFF. The DNA for the CDR3 is TGTGCCAGTAGCTTTCCGCTAGTCAATGAGCAGTTCTTC. The chain joins TRBV19 to TRBJ2-1; D ambiguous. V gave up 6 bases and J gave up 6 bases, with 12 bases separating them. Germline CDR1 LNHDA, CDR2 SQIVND (reference sequence). The CDR3 contains 13 residues.

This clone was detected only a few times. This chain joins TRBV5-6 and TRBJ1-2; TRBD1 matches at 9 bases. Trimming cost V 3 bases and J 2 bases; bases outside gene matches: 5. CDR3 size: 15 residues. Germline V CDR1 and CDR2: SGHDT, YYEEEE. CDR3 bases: TGTGCCAGCAGCTCCCGGGACAGGGTAAACTATGGCTACACCTTC. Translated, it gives CASSSRDRVNYGYTF.

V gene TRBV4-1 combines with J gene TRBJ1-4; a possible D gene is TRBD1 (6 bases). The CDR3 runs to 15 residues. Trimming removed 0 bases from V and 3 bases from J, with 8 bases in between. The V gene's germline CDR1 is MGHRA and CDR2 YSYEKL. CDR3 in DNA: TGCGCCAGCAGCCAAGAACAGGGACCTAATGAAAAACTGTTTTTT. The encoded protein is CASSQEQGPNEKLFF.

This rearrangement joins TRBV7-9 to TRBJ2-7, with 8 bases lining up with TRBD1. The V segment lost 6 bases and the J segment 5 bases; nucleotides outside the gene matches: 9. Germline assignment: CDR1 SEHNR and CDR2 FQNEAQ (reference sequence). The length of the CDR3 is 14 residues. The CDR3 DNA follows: TGTGCCAGCAGTCATGGACAGGGATCCCACGAGCAGTACTTC. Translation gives CASSHGQGSHEQYF.

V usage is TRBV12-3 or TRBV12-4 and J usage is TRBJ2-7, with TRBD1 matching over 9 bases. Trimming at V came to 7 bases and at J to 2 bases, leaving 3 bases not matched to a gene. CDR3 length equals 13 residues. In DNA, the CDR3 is TGTGCCAGCACCGGACAGGGGACCTACGAGCAGTACTTC. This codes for CASTGQGTYEQYF.

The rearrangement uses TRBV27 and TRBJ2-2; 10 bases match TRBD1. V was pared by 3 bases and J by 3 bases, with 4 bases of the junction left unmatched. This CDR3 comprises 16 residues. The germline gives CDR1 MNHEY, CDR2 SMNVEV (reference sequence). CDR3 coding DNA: TGTGCCAGCAGTTTCTCGGGACAGGGGCACACCGGGGAGCTGTTTTTT. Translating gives CASSFSGQGHTGELFF.